The 17 T cell receptor beta chains in this list originate from one sample, sequenced in a study of T cell changes during pregnancy in multiple sclerosis. Here immunoSEQ multiplex PCR was the method, and the copy in TCRdb shows in-frame clones only, minus some. In the table there are under 80,000 clones, approximately 90% of which are singletons. Specimen: CD4+ T cells from peripheral blood mononuclear cells, collected in the second trimester of pregnancy. Receptors were obtained from a female donor with multiple sclerosis, enrolled in a pregnancy study.

This chain joins TRBV30 and TRBJ1-1; D gene ambiguous. Germline V gene data show CDR1 as GTSNPN and CDR2 as SVGIG (reference sequence). The CDR3 totals 13 residues. V was trimmed by 4 bases and J by 1 base, leaving 10 bases between them. The CDR3, as DNA: TGTGCCTGGACGCCGGGTCCGAACACTGAAGCTTTCTTT. Translation gives CAWTPGPNTEAFF.

The rearrangement links TRBV11-3 to TRBJ2-1, with a weak D call TRBD2 (6 bases). CDR1 is SGHNT and CDR2 is YENEEA in the germline V gene. The CDR3 is 15 residues long. The V end was cut by 4 bases, the J end by 3 bases, with 13 bases between. The CDR3 sequence: CASSWGGADYNEQFF. CDR3 DNA sequence: TGTGCCAGCAGCTGGGGCGGGGCGGACTACAATGAGCAGTTCTTC.

This chain uses TRBV28 with TRBJ2-3, with TRBD1 identical over 11 bases. CDR1 and CDR2 from the germline V gene are MDHEN and SYDVKM. J was trimmed by 5 bases and V by 6 bases; bases with no gene match: 7. The CDR3 length is 15 residues. Written as DNA, the CDR3 is TGTGCCAGCAGCCCCGGGGGGACAGGGGGAGATACGCAGTATTTT. Its translation: CASSPGGTGGDTQYF.

The chain uses TRBV5-1 and TRBJ2-3; no definite D call. Trimming removed 2 bases from V and 4 bases from J, with 11 bases in between. The CDR3 has 14 residues. CDR1 and CDR2 (germline): SGHRS, YFSETQ. The CDR3: CASSFGPSSDTQYF. In nucleotides, the CDR3 is TGCGCCAGCAGCTTTGGCCCCTCGTCAGATACGCAGTATTTT.

The V and J genes are TRBV6-5 and TRBJ2-3; D is uncertain. Germline V CDR1 and CDR2: MNHEY, SVGAGI. CDR3 length equals 11 residues. The V and J ends lost 7 bases and 6 bases respectively, with 8 bases between them. In DNA, the CDR3 is TGTGCCAGCACCCGCGGCGATACGCAGTATTTT. Its translation is CASTRGDTQYF.

The chain couples TRBV10-3 to TRBJ2-1; D gene uncertain. CDR1 is ENHRY and CDR2 is SYGVKD in the germline V gene. The CDR3 runs to 16 residues. Trimming shortened V by 6 bases and J by 0 bases, and 15 bases separated the two germline ends. CDR3 sequence: CAIRARNPSSYNEQFF. In DNA, the CDR3 is TGTGCCATCAGAGCGCGAAACCCCAGCTCCTACAATGAGCAGTTCTTC.

The genes are TRBV6-1 and TRBJ1-1; possible D gene TRBD1, 6 bases. The germline V gene encodes CDR1 MNHNS and CDR2 SASEGT. Trimming left V 8 bases short and J 1 base short, with 17 bases between. The length of the CDR3 is 15 residues. In DNA, the CDR3 is TGTGCCAGCCGAACAGCAGGGGCGGGGAACACTGAAGCTTTCTTT. Its protein product is CASRTAGAGNTEAFF.

The chain carries TRBV28 and TRBJ1-2, with 7 bases lining up with TRBD1. This CDR3 has 14 amino acids. V was pared by 8 bases and J by 7 bases, with 13 bases of the junction left unmatched. Germline values: CDR1 MDHEN, CDR2 SYDVKM. The CDR3: CASRTQGLAVGYTF. CDR3 DNA: TGTGCCAGCCGCACACAGGGGCTGGCTGTTGGCTACACCTTC.

V is TRBV19 and J is TRBJ1-5, with 9 bases that match TRBD1. Germline CDR1 reads LNHDA; CDR2 reads SQIVND (reference sequence). V trimming: 5 bases; J trimming: 6 bases; junction bases outside the gene matches: 11. The CDR3 spans 16 residues. The CDR3 coding sequence is TGTGCCAGTAGTTGGGGACAGGGAGGATCGGTTCAGCCCCAGCATTTT. Its translation is CASSWGQGGSVQPQHF.

V gene TRBV19 combines with J gene TRBJ2-4; 12 bases are shared with TRBD2. Looked up from germline, CDR1 is LNHDA and CDR2 is SQIVND (reference sequence). This CDR3 comprises 16 residues. J was trimmed by 3 bases and V by 5 bases; bases with no gene match: 5. The CDR3 DNA is TGTGCCAGTAGTCGACTAGCGGGAGAGGTCAAAAACATTCAGTACTTC. This sequence encodes CASSRLAGEVKNIQYF.

This chain uses TRBV14 with TRBJ2-1; weak D call: TRBD2 (5 bases). Germline CDR1 SGHDN, CDR2 FVKESK. This CDR3 contains 16 residues. V lost 0 bases and J 3 bases, leaving 12 bases between the germline ends. CDR3 residues: CASSQDNGVNYNEQFF. For the CDR3, the DNA is TGTGCCAGCAGCCAAGACAACGGGGTAAACTACAATGAGCAGTTCTTC.

The gene calls are TRBV2 and TRBJ2-7; perhaps TRBD1 as D (6 bases). Germline CDR1 and CDR2: SNHLY and FYNNEI. This CDR3 is built from 16 residues. Trimming took off 1 base at V and 0 bases at J, with 13 bases between the two ends. CDR3 nucleotides: TGTGCCAGCAGTGAAGTAGGGGGACGAGGCTCCTACGAGCAGTACTTC. It encodes CASSEVGGRGSYEQYF.

The gene calls are TRBV13 and TRBJ1-1; 7 bases agree with TRBD1. Trimming took 3 bases from V and 10 from J; bases not matched to a gene: 17. The germline V gene encodes CDR1 PRHDT and CDR2 FYEKMQ (reference sequence). This CDR3 has 16 amino acids. The CDR3 DNA follows: TGTGCCAGCAGCTTTTGGCCTCAGACAGGGACACTGGGAGCTTTCTTT. This translates into CASSFWPQTGTLGAFF. The full variable domain, with the rest looked up from reference TRBV13 and TRBJ1-1, is AAGVIQSPRHLIKEKRETATLKCYPIPRHDTVYWYQQGPGQDPQFLISFYEKMQSDKGSIPDRFSAQQFSDYHSELNMSSLELGDSALYFCASSFWPQTGTLGAFFGQGTRLTVV.

The chain has TRBV5-8 and TRBJ2-3; 9 bases are a match to TRBD1. The V and J ends lost 4 bases and 3 bases, in that order; junction bases with no gene match: 6. Germline-derived CDR1 and CDR2 are SGHTS and YDEGEE. CDR3 size: 15 residues. The CDR3 reads CASSAPGQGTDTQYF. CDR3 sequence (DNA): TGTGCCAGCAGCGCCCCGGGACAGGGAACAGATACGCAGTATTTT.

The V and J genes are TRBV28 and TRBJ1-2; D not resolved. V lost 2 bases and J 4 bases, leaving 5 bases between the germline ends. The germline gives CDR1 MDHEN, CDR2 SYDVKM. The CDR3 sequence is 12 residues long. The CDR3 sequence is CASSLGSYGYTF. The DNA for the CDR3 is TGTGCCAGCAGTTTAGGCAGCTATGGCTACACCTTC.

The genes are TRBV19 and TRBJ2-1; 9 nucleotides line up with TRBD2. In germline, CDR1 is LNHDA, CDR2 SQIVND (reference sequence). V shed 4 bases, J shed 9 bases, and the junction held 13 bases outside the gene matches. The CDR3 has 16 amino acids. Here the CDR3 DNA reads TGTGCCAGTAGTACACCCTCGCGTAGCGGGAGTGCTGAGCAGTTCTTC. This codes for CASSTPSRSGSAEQFF.

This chain links TRBV7-9 with TRBJ2-2, with TRBD2 identical over 10 bases. CDR1 and CDR2 (germline): SEHNR, FQNEAQ (reference sequence). The V and J ends lost 1 base and 9 bases, in that order; junction bases with no gene match: 11. The CDR3 sequence is 17 residues long. This chain's CDR3 is CASSLGRSSGGKRELFF. The CDR3, as DNA: TGTGCCAGCAGCTTAGGTCGTTCTAGCGGGGGAAAGAGGGAGCTGTTTTTT.